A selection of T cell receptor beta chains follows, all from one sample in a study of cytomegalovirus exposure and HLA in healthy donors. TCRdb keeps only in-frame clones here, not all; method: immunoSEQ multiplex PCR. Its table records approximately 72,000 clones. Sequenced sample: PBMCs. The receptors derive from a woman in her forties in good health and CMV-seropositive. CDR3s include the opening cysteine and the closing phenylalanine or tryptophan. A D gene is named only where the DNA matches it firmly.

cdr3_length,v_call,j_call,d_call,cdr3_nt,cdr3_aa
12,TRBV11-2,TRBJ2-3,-,TGTGCCAGCAGCTTTCGGGGGGATACGCAGTATTTT,CASSFRGDTQYF
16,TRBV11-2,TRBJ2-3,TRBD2,TGTGCCAGCAGCTTAGAAGGGCGGGGGTCCACAGATACGCAGTATTTT,CASSLEGRGSTDTQYF
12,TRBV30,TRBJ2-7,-,TGTGCCTGGGAACCTGACAGCTACGAGCAGTACTTC,CAWEPDSYEQYF
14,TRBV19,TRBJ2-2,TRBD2,TGTGCCAGTAGTTCGGGGGGATGGACCGGGGAGCTGTTTTTT,CASSSGGWTGELFF
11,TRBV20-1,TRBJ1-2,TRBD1,TGCAGTGCTTCAGGGGGCTATGGCTACACCTTC,CSASGGYGYTF
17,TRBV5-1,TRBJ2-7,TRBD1,TGCGCCAGCAGCTTAACACCCGGGACAGGGACAACCTACGAGCAGTACTTC,CASSLTPGTGTTYEQYF
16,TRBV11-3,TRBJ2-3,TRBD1,TGTGCCAGCAGCTTAGGGGACAGGGGCACTACAGATACGCAGTATTTT,CASSLGDRGTTDTQYF
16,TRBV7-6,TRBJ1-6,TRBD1,TGTGCCAGCAGCTCACTAGAGACAGGGACCGGGTCACCCCTCCACTTT,CASSSLETGTGSPLHF
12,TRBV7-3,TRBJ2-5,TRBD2,TGTGCCAGCAGCTCGGGGGGAGAGACCCAGTACTTC,CASSSGGETQYF
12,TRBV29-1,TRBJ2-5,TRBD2,TGCAGCGTGGGAGGGCGACAAGAGACCCAGTACTTC,CSVGGRQETQYF
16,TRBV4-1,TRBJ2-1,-,TGCGCCAGCAGCCAACTACCCGGGACAAGAGACAATGAGCAGTTCTTC,CASSQLPGTRDNEQFF
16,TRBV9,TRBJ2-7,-,TGTGCCAGCAGCCCTAGCCGAAAACCGTCCCCCTACGAGCAGTACTTC,CASSPSRKPSPYEQYF
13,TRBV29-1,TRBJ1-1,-,TGCAGCGTGGCTTCGGACGGGAGCGCTGAAGCTTTCTTT,CSVASDGSAEAFF
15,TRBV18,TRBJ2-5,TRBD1,TGTGCCAGCTCCCCTCGAGGACAGGCGATTGAGACCCAGTACTTC,CASSPRGQAIETQYF
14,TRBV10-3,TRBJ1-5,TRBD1,TGTGCCATCAGTGAGGGGACAGTTAATCAGCCCCAGCATTTT,CAISEGTVNQPQHF